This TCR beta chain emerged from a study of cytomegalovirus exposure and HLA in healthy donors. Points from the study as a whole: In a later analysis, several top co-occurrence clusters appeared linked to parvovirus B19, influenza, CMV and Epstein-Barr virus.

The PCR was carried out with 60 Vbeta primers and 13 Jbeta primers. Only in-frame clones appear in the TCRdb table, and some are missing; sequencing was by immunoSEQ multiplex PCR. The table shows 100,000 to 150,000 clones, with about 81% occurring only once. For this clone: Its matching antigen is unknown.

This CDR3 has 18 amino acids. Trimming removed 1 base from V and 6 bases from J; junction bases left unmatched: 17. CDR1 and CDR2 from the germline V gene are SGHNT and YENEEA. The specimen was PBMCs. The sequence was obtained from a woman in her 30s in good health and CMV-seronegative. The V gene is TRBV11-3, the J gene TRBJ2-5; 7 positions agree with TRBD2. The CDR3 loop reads CASSLVGGGGGPSKTQYF. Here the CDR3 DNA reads TGTGCCAGCAGCTTAGTCGGGGGTGGGGGAGGGCCCTCGAAGACCCAGTACTTC.